This paragraph covers one TCR beta chain sequence. Its antigen remains unknown. Germline and junction disagree at one end, which may indicate a read error. This CDR3 comprises 15 residues. Germline loops: CDR1 MNHNS, CDR2 SASEGT. This record comes from a study of T-cell reconstitution after alpha-beta-depleted transplantation in children. Findings and caveats of the study: It was surviving recipient T cells and thymic progenitors that gave some patients high TCRbeta diversity at day 60.

Unique molecular identifiers featured in how the TCRbeta library was prepared. One entry per CDR3 protein results from TCRdb running MiXCR on the PCR reads. The sample carries fewer than 550,000 distinct CDR3 sequences, roughly 11% recorded once. The V gene is TRBV6-1, the J gene TRBJ1-2, with D perhaps matching TRBD1 (5 bases). Sequencing used PBMCs, mostly from graft donor cells, obtained 180 days after TCRalphabeta/CD19-depleted stem cell transplant. This TCR came from a female patient between 2 and 10 years old who had a stem cell transplant for aplastic anemia, so the T cells may come from the graft donor. This CDR3 is CASSSPGTANYGHTF. The CDR3 DNA sequence: TGTGCCAGCTCTTCCCCCGGGACCGCAAACTATGGCCACACCTTC.